This T cell receptor beta chain comes out of a study of shared clonotypes between healthy human individuals. Overall study context: A couple of women and a few men aged 18 to 49 served as donors.

About 90 million PBMCs were counted before genomic DNA extraction. The CDR3 totals 17 residues. Unmatched junction bases numbered 22, after V lost 11 bases and J lost 8 bases. CDR1 is WSHSY, CDR2 SAAADI, per germline. This clone was observed a few times. Sequencing used immunoSEQ multiplex PCR; TCRdb keeps in-frame clones, though not all of them. The sample has about 520,000 clones, 78% seen once. The TCR was taken from a woman aged 40-49 years in good health. Some clones in this sample may be carry-over from other donors' samples. J is TRBJ2-1 and V is TRBV10-2, with TRBD2 matching 9 bases. Sequencing was carried out using PBMCs. The CDR3 protein is CAGLGLAGMRGCHEQFF. In DNA form, the CDR3 reads TGCGCCGGGTTAGGGCTAGCGGGAATGAGGGGGTGCCATGAGCAGTTCTTC.